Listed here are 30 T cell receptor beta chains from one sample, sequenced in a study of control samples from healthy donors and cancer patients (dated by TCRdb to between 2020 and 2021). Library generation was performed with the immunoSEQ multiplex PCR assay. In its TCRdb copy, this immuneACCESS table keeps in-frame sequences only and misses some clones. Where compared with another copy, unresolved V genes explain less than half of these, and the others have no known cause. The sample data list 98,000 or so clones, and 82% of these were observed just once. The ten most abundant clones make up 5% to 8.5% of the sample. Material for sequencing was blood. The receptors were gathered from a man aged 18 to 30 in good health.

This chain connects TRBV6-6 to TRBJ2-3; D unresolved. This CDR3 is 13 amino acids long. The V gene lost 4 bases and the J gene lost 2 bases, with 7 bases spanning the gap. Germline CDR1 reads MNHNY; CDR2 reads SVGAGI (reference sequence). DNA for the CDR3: TGTGCCAGCAGTTGGTCCTACACAGATACGCAGTATTTT. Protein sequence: CASSWSYTDTQYF.

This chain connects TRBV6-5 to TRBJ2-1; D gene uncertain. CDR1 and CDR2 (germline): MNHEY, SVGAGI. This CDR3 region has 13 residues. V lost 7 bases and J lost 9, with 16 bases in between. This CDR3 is CASTKSGPGEQFF. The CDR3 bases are TGTGCCAGCACCAAAAGTGGGCCCGGTGAGCAGTTCTTC.

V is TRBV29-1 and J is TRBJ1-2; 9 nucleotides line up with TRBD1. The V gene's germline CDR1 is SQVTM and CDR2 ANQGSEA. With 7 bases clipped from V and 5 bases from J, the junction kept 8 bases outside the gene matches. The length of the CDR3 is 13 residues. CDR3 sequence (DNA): TGCAGCGCCACTGGACAGGGGCCGTATGGCTACACCTTC. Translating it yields CSATGQGPYGYTF.

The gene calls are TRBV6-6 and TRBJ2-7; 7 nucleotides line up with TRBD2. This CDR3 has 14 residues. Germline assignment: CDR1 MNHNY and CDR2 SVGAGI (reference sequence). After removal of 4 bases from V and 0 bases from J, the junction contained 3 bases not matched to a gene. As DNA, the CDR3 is TGTGCCAGCAGTTGGGGGGGGAGCTCCTACGAGCAGTACTTC. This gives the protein CASSWGGSSYEQYF.

CDR3: CASSITGTAPLHF. For the CDR3, the DNA is TGTGCCAGCAGTATAACCGGGACAGCACCCCTCCACTTT. The J gene is TRBJ1-6, the V gene TRBV12-3 or TRBV12-4; 7 bases are a match to TRBD1. This CDR3 is built from 13 residues. The V and J ends lost 5 bases and 11 bases, in that order; junction bases with no gene match: 6.

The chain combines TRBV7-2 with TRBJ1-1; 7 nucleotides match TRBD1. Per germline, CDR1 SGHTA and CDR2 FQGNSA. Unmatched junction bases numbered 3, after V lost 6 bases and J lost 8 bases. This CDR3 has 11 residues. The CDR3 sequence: CASRHRGEAFF. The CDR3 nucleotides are TGTGCCAGCAGACACAGGGGAGAAGCTTTCTTT.

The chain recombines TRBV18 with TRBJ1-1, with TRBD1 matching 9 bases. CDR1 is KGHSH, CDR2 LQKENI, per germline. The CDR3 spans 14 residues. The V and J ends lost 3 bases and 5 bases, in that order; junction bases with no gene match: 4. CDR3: CASSPRDRVTEAFF. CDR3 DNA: TGTGCCAGCTCACCCCGGGACAGGGTGACTGAAGCTTTCTTT.

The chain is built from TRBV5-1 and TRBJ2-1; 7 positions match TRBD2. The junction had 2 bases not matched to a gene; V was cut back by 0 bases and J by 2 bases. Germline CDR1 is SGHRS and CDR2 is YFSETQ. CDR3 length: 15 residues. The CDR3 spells CASSLGLAAYNEQFF. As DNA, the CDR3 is TGCGCCAGCAGCTTGGGTCTAGCGGCCTACAATGAGCAGTTCTTC.

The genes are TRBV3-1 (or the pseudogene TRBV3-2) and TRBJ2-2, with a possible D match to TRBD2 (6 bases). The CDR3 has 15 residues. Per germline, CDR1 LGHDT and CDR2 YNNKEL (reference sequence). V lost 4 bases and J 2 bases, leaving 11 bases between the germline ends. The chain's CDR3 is CASSPGTSNTGELFF. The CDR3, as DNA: TGTGCCAGCAGCCCCGGGACTTCCAACACCGGGGAGCTGTTTTTT.

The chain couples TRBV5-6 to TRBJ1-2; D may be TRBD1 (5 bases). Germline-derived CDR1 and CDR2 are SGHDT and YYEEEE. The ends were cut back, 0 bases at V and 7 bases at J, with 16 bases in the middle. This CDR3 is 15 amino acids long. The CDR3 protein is CASSLGPQGGAGYTF. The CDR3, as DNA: TGTGCCAGCAGCTTGGGACCGCAGGGTGGTGCTGGCTACACCTTC. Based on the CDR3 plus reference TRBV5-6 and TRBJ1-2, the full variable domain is DAGVTQSPTHLIKTRGQQVTLRCSPKSGHDTVSWYQQALGQGPQFIFQYYEEEERQRGNFPDRFSGHQFPNYSSELNVNALLLGDSALYLCASSLGPQGGAGYTFGSGTRLTVV.

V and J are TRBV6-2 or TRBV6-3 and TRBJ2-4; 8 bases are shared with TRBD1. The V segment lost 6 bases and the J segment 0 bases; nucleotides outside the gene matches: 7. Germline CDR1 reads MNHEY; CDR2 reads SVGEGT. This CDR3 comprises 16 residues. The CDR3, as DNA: TGTGCCAGCAGCCCTAGGACAGGGAAAGCCAAAAACATTCAGTACTTC. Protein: CASSPRTGKAKNIQYF.

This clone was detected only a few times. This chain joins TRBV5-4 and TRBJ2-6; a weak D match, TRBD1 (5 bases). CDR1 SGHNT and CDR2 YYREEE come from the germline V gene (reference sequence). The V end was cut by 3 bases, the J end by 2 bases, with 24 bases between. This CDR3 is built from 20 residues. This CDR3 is CASSSAVKGPLGAGANVLTF. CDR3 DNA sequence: TGTGCCAGCAGCTCAGCAGTAAAGGGCCCCTTAGGGGCTGGGGCCAACGTCCTGACTTTC.

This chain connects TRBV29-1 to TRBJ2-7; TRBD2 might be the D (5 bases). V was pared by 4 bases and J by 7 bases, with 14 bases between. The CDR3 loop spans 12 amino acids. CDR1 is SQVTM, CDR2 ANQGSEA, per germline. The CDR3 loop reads CSVVDPGGEQYF. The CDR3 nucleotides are TGCAGCGTTGTTGATCCAGGCGGGGAGCAGTACTTC.

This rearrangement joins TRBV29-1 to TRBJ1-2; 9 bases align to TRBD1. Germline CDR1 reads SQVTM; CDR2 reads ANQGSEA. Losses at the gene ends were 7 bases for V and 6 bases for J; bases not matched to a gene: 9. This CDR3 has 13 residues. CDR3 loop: CSALTGGSDGYTF. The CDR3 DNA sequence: TGCAGCGCACTAACAGGGGGCTCCGATGGCTACACCTTC.

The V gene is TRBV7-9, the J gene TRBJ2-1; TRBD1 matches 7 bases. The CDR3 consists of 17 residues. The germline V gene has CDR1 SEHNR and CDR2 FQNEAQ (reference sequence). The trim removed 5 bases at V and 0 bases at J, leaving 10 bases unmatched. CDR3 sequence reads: CASSPAAGTVSYNEQFF. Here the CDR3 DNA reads TGTGCCAGCAGCCCGGCCGCCGGGACAGTCTCCTACAATGAGCAGTTCTTC.

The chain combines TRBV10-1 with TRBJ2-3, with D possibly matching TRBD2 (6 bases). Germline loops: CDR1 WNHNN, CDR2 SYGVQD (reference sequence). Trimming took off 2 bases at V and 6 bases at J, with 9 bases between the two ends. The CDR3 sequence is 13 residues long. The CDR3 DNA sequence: TGCGCCAGCAGTGAGGGGGGGTGGGATACGCAGTATTTT. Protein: CASSEGGWDTQYF.

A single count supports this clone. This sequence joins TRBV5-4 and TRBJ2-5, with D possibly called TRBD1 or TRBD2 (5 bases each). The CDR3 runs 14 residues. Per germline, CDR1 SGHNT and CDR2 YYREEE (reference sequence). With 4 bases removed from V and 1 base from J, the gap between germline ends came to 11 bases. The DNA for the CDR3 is TGTGCCAGCAGCCCAGGGACGTTCCAAGAGACCCAGTACTTC. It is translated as CASSPGTFQETQYF. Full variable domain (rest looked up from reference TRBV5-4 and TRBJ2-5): ETGVTQSPTHLIKTRGQQVTLRCSSQSGHNTVSWYQQALGQGPQFIFQYYREEENGRGNFPPRFSGLQFPNYSSELNVNALELDDSALYLCASSPGTFQETQYFGPGTRLLVL.

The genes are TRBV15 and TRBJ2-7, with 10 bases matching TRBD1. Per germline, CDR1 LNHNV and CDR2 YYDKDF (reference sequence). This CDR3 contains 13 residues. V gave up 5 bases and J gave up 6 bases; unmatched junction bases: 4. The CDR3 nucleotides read TGTGCCACCAGCGTCGACAGGGGGCGCGAGCAGTACTTC. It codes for CATSVDRGREQYF.

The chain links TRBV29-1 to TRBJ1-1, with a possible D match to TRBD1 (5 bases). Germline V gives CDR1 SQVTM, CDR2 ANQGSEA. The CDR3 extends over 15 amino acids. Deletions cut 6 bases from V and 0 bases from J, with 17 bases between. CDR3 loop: CSVDGARALNTEAFF. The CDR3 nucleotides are TGCAGCGTGGACGGGGCCCGGGCCCTGAACACTGAAGCTTTCTTT.

CDR3 sequence: CASSSQGNTEAFF. The CDR3 DNA reads as TGTGCCAGCAGCTCACAGGGAAACACTGAAGCTTTCTTT. The rearrangement uses TRBV11-2 and TRBJ1-1, with a tentative D call TRBD1 (6 bases). Trimming removed 4 bases from V and 2 bases from J, with 8 bases in between. Germline V gene sequence: CDR1 SGHAT, CDR2 FQNNGV. The CDR3 is 13 amino acids.

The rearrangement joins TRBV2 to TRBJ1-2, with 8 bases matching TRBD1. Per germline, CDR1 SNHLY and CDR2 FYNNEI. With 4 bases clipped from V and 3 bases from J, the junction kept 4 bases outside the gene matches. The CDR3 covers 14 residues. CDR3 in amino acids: CASSGRGRDYGYTF. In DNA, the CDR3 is TGTGCCAGCAGTGGCAGGGGGCGCGACTATGGCTACACCTTC.

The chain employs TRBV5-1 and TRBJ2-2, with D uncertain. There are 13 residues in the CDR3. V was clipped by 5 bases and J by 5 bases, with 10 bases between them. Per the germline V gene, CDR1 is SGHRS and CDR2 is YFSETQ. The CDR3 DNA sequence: TGCGCCAGCAGGGCGGAGCCTACCGGGGAGCTGTTTTTT. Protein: CASRAEPTGELFF.

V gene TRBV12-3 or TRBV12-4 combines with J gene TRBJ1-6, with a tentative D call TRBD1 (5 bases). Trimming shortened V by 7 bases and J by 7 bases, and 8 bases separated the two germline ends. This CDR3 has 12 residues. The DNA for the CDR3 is TGTGCCAGCACAGGGACCAATTCACCCCTCCACTTT. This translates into CASTGTNSPLHF.

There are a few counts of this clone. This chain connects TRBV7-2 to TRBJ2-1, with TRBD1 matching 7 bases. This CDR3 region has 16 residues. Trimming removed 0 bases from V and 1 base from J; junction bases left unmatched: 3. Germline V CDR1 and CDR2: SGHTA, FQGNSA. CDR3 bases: TGTGCCAGCAGCTTAGCCGGGACAGTTTCCTACAATGAGCAGTTCTTC. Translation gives CASSLAGTVSYNEQFF.

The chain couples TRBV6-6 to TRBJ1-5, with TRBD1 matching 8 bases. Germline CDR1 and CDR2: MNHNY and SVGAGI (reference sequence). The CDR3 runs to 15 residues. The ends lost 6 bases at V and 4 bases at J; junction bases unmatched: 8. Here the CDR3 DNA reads TGTGCCAGCAGCCCTTCTTGGACAGGGAATCAGCCCCAGCATTTT. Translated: CASSPSWTGNQPQHF.

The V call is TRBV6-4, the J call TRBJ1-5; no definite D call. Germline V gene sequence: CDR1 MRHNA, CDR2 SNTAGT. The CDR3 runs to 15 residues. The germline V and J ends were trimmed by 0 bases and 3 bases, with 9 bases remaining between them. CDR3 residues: CASSDSDRFNQPQHF. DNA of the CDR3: TGTGCCAGCAGTGACTCGGATCGTTTCAATCAGCCCCAGCATTTT.

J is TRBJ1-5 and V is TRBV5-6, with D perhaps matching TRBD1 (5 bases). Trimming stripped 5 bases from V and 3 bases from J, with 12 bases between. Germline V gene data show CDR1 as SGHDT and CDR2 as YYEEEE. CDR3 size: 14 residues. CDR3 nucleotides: TGTGCCAGCAGTTACGGGGCATTCAATCAGCCCCAGCATTTT. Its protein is CASSYGAFNQPQHF. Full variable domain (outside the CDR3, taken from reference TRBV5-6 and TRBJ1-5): DAGVTQSPTHLIKTRGQQVTLRCSPKSGHDTVSWYQQALGQGPQFIFQYYEEEERQRGNFPDRFSGHQFPNYSSELNVNALLLGDSALYLCASSYGAFNQPQHFGDGTRLSIL.

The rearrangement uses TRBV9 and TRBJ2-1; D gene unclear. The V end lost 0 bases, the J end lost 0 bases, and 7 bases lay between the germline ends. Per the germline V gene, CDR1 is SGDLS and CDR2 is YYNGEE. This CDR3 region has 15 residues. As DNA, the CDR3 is TGTGCCAGCAGCGTAGTAGATTTCTCCTACAATGAGCAGTTCTTC. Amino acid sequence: CASSVVDFSYNEQFF.

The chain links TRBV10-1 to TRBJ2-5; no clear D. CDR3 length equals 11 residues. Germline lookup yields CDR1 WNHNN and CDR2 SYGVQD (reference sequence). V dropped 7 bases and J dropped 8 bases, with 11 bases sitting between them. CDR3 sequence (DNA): TGCGCCAGCACGCCGGGCATAACCCAGTACTTC. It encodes CASTPGITQYF.

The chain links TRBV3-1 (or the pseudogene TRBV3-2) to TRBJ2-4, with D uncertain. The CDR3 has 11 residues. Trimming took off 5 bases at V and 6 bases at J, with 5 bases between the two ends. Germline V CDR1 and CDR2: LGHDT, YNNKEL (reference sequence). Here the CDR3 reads CASSTLNIQYF. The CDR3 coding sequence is TGTGCCAGCAGCACCTTAAACATTCAGTACTTC.